Below, one T cell receptor (beta chain) is given with its context. Its antigen is unknown. This specimen comes from a study of shared clonotypes between healthy human individuals. Study-level points and caveats: Clonotypes not shared had lower generation probabilities than those common to all four donors.

The ends were cut back, 1 base at V and 6 bases at J, with 11 bases in the middle. There are 13 residues in the CDR3. Looked up from germline, CDR1 is SGHKS and CDR2 is YYEKEE (reference sequence). Original methodology: ImmunoSEQ sequences covered only the junction and lacked quality scores; filtering therefore differed. Measured with immunoSEQ multiplex PCR; TCRdb has only the in-frame clones, and not every one. Clonal size and the V and J genes are those of that table, whereas D and trimming came from the DNA. Of approximately 740,000 clones in the sample, approximately 79% were seen once. The donors, all of them Caucasian adults, lived in Nashville, Tennessee.

The sequence came from a woman younger than 45 in good health. Material: memory CD4+ T cells sorted from blood. The subset: CD45RA-negative fraction. The gene calls are TRBV5-5 and TRBJ2-7; no clear D. CDR3 residues: CASSLNVAGEQYF. In nucleotides, the CDR3 is TGTGCCAGCAGCTTGAACGTAGCTGGCGAGCAGTACTTC. Full variable domain (outside the CDR3, taken from reference TRBV5-5 and TRBJ2-7): DAGVTQSPTHLIKTRGQQVTLRCSPISGHKSVSWYQQVLGQGPQFIFQYYEKEERGRGNFPDRFSARQFPNYSSELNVNALLLGDSALYLCASSLNVAGEQYFGPGTRLTVT.